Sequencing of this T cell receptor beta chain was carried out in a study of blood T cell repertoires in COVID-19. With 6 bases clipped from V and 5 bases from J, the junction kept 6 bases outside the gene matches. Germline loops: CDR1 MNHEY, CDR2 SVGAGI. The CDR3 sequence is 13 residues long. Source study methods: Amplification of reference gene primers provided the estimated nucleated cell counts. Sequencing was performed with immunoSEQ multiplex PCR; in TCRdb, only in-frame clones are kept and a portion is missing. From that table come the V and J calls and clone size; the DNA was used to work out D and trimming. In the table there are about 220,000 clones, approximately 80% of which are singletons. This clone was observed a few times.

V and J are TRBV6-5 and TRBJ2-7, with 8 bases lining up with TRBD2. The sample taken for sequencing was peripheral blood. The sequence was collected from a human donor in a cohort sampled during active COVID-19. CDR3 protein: CASSRAGVHEQYF. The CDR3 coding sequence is TGTGCCAGCAGCCGAGCGGGAGTCCACGAGCAGTACTTC.